This paragraph reports one T cell receptor (beta chain). The antigen is undetermined. The sample comes from a study of T-cell reconstitution after alpha-beta-depleted transplantation in children. TCRbeta library preparation incorporated unique molecular identifiers. From the PCR reads, TCRdb called clonotypes with MiXCR, one entry per CDR3 protein. The sample yields roughly 100,000 distinct CDR3 sequences, 7.5% to 9.5% seen once. Whole-study results and caveats: Several hundred expanded graft clones reportedly gave rise to the alpha-beta T cells present about two months after transplant. Newly produced T cells mostly accounted for T-cell counts and diversity one year post-transplant. The study traced high day-60 TCRbeta diversity in some patients to surviving recipient T cells and thymic progenitors.

Germline V gene lookup returns CDR1 LGHNA and CDR2 YSLEER. The CDR3 covers 15 residues. The ends lost 1 base at V and 7 bases at J; junction bases unmatched: 6. This chain uses TRBV4-3 with TRBJ1-4; TRBD1 aligns across 7 bases. The TCR sequence derives from a boy between 2 and 10 years old with acute lymphoblastic leukemia, due to receive a stem cell transplant. Source: PBMCs, taken before TCRalphabeta/CD19-depleted stem cell transplant. CDR3 residues: CASSQVPRGIEKLFF. In DNA, the CDR3 is TGCGCCAGCAGCCAAGTGCCCAGGGGGATTGAAAAACTGTTTTTT.